This T cell receptor (beta chain) was captured by sequencing in a study of identifying expanded T cells in peripheral blood. The data were produced by immunoSEQ multiplex PCR, yet TCRdb's version contains in-frame clones alone and is incomplete. Among more than 65,000 clones listed, around 89% were seen once. The sample holds one count of this clone. V was pared by 2 bases and J by 4 bases, with 12 bases between. The CDR3 sequence is 15 residues long. Germline CDR1 and CDR2: SGHTA and FQGTGA. J is TRBJ2-1 and V is TRBV7-3; D ambiguous. The sample comprised blood. The sequence was collected from a person aged 18 to 75 in good health. The CDR3: CASSLEARVYNEQFF. The CDR3 DNA reads TGTGCCAGCAGCTTAGAAGCGAGAGTATACAATGAGCAGTTCTTC.